The clone carrying this T cell receptor (beta chain) was counted only a few times. The target antigen is unknown. The sample belongs to a study of a mutant IDH1 vaccine in newly diagnosed glioma. The wider study: The start of vaccination came 4-6 weeks after radiotherapy alone, or with temozolomide cycles. Study results and limitations: Among top peripheral T cell clonotypes, changes seemed unrelated to pseudoprogression. Vaccination induced immune responses in 85% to 95% of patients.

The CDR3 totals 15 residues. The V gene's germline CDR1 is LNHDA and CDR2 SQIVND (reference sequence). V was pared by 6 bases and J by 1 base, with 13 bases between. Method: immunoSEQ multiplex PCR; TCRdb's copy keeps in-frame clones and lacks some. In the table there are 50,000 to 60,000 clones, 75% to 85% of which are singletons. Documented time point: week 23, last vaccination. Alongside topical imiquimod, each dose of vaccine comprised 300 ug of mutant IDH1 20-mer peptide. New IDH1-mutant, ATRX-lost WHO grade 3 or 4 astrocytomas occurred in donors. The sequence derives from a man aged 35 to 55 with glioma. This specimen was PBMCs, taken from a glioma patient whose treatment included an IDH1 peptide vaccine. This sequence joins TRBV19 and TRBJ1-5; D might be TRBD1 (6 bases). The CDR3 spells CASSRSGASNQPQHF. The CDR3 coding sequence is TGTGCCAGTAGCCGGTCAGGGGCCAGCAATCAGCCCCAGCATTTT.